This passage covers 14 T cell receptor beta chains from one sample sequenced in a study of CD8+ T cells in alopecia areata. Treatment noted: oral pan-JAK inhibitor, 5-10 mg twice daily. The sequencing template was cDNA reverse transcribed from extracted RNA. Assay used: immunoSEQ multiplex PCR; TCRdb lists only in-frame clones, some missing. The repertoire holds about 190,000 clones, with roughly 60% as singletons. Specimen: CD4+ T cells sorted from blood, collected around week 47, from a patient treated with tofacitinib. These TCRs come from a human donor with alopecia areata.

The V and J genes are TRBV4-3 and TRBJ2-3, with D perhaps being TRBD1 or TRBD2 (7 bases each). Trimming left V 0 bases short and J 4 bases short, with 11 bases between. CDR3 length: 15 residues. Germline CDR1 reads LGHNA; CDR2 reads YSLEER. This CDR3 is CASSQDAGGADTQYF. In DNA, the CDR3 is TGCGCCAGCAGCCAAGACGCAGGGGGGGCAGATACGCAGTATTTT.

This sequence joins TRBV5-4 and TRBJ2-6; 7 bases are a match to TRBD2. V lost 7 bases, J lost 2 bases, and 0 bases stayed unmatched. This CDR3 is built from 13 residues. Germline V lookup: CDR1 SGHNT, CDR2 YYREEE (reference sequence). For the CDR3, the DNA is TGTGCCAGCGGACTAGCTGGGGCCAACGTCCTGACTTTC. Protein product: CASGLAGANVLTF.

V and J are TRBV4-1 and TRBJ1-4; D might be TRBD1 (5 bases). Per the germline V gene, CDR1 is MGHRA and CDR2 is YSYEKL. The CDR3 is 14 residues long. V was clipped by 3 bases and J by 8 bases, with 13 bases between them. The CDR3 loop is CASSHSQALEKLFF. CDR3 in DNA: TGCGCCAGCAGCCACTCACAGGCCCTAGAAAAACTGTTTTTT.

The V and J genes are TRBV29-1 and TRBJ2-3; D remains ambiguous. CDR3 length: 12 amino acids. Germline values: CDR1 SQVTM, CDR2 ANQGSEA. Between the trimmed V and J ends, which lost 4 bases and 6 bases, there was a span of 11 bases. Written as DNA, the CDR3 is TGCAGCGTTGGTCCAAGATCGGATACGCAGTATTTT. This codes for CSVGPRSDTQYF.

This clone is a singleton in its sample. The chain links TRBV9 to TRBJ1-2; D not certain. The CDR3 runs to 13 residues. V gave up 4 bases and J gave up 6 bases, with 13 bases separating them. Looked up from germline, CDR1 is SGDLS and CDR2 is YYNGEE. The CDR3 DNA sequence: TGTGCCAGCAGCTTGGCGCCAATGGATGGCTACACCTTC. The encoded protein is CASSLAPMDGYTF.

CDR3 in amino acids: CASSLRGQPQHF. Here the CDR3 DNA reads TGTGCCAGCAGCTTACGGGGGCAGCCCCAGCATTTT. V is TRBV13 and J is TRBJ1-5, with D possibly matching TRBD1 (5 bases). This CDR3 comprises 12 residues. Germline V CDR1 and CDR2: PRHDT, FYEKMQ (reference sequence). Between the trimmed V and J ends, which lost 2 bases and 7 bases, there was a span of 6 bases. Looking up the rest from reference TRBV13 and TRBJ1-5 gives the full variable domain: AAGVIQSPRHLIKEKRETATLKCYPIPRHDTVYWYQQGPGQDPQFLISFYEKMQSDKGSIPDRFSAQQFSDYHSELNMSSLELGDSALYFCASSLRGQPQHFGDGTRLSIL.

This clone was found a few times. J is TRBJ2-7 and V is TRBV10-3; 8 bases align to TRBD1. The CDR3 length is 14 residues. J gave up 5 bases and V 4 bases, and 7 bases lay outside the gene matches. The germline V gene has CDR1 ENHRY and CDR2 SYGVKD. The CDR3 sequence: CAISARQGAHEQYF. Written as DNA, the CDR3 is TGTGCCATCAGTGCGAGGCAGGGGGCTCACGAGCAGTACTTC.

The J gene is TRBJ2-2, the V gene TRBV7-2; 8 bases align to TRBD2. The V segment lost 5 bases and the J segment 7 bases; nucleotides outside the gene matches: 12. Germline CDR1 reads SGHTA; CDR2 reads FQGNSA. The CDR3 length is 16 residues. The CDR3, as DNA: TGTGCCAGCAGCGATAGCGGCGGGGGGTCCGGCGGGGAGCTGTTTTTT. Amino acid sequence: CASSDSGGGSGGELFF.

This chain links TRBV29-1 with TRBJ1-2; D gene uncertain. Germline-derived CDR1 and CDR2 are SQVTM and ANQGSEA. This CDR3 spans 11 amino acids. V gave up 4 bases and J gave up 4 bases, with 7 bases separating them. The CDR3 nucleotides read TGCAGCGTTGGAGAGGCCTATGGCTACACCTTC. It codes for CSVGEAYGYTF.

CDR3 sequence reads: CASSIVGGSNYGYTF. The CDR3 DNA sequence: TGTGCCAGTAGTATAGTCGGTGGAAGTAACTATGGCTACACCTTC. The rearrangement uses TRBV19 and TRBJ1-2; D gene ambiguous. This CDR3 region has 15 residues. Germline-derived CDR1 and CDR2 are LNHDA and SQIVND (reference sequence). V shed 1 base and J shed 1 base, with 10 bases lying between them.

This sequence joins TRBV19 and TRBJ1-2; unclear D gene. The CDR3 runs 14 residues. Germline loops: CDR1 LNHDA, CDR2 SQIVND (reference sequence). V was trimmed by 4 bases and J by 6 bases, leaving 15 bases between them. CDR3 in amino acids: CASSTVWVKDGYTF. The CDR3, as DNA: TGTGCCAGTAGTACCGTCTGGGTCAAGGATGGCTACACCTTC.

The gene calls are TRBV6-6 and TRBJ1-2, with a possible D match to TRBD1 (5 bases). Germline-derived CDR1 and CDR2 are MNHNY and SVGAGI (reference sequence). This CDR3 has 11 amino acids. The germline V and J ends were trimmed by 9 bases and 5 bases, with 10 bases remaining between them. CDR3 sequence (DNA): TGTGCCAGTTTTTCAGGGTATGGCTACACCTTC. Translation: CASFSGYGYTF.

This clone was seen a handful of times. This rearrangement joins TRBV6-1 to TRBJ2-2, with 10 positions matching TRBD2. V trimming: 1 base; J trimming: 8 bases; junction bases outside the gene matches: 7. Germline-derived CDR1 and CDR2 are MNHNS and SASEGT. This CDR3 comprises 16 residues. CDR3: CASSEVAGGASGELFF. The CDR3 nucleotides are TGTGCCAGCAGTGAAGTAGCGGGGGGTGCATCGGGGGAGCTGTTTTTT.

The V and J genes are TRBV7-2 and TRBJ1-2; D is ambiguous. The CDR3 covers 12 residues. Germline CDR1 reads SGHTA; CDR2 reads FQGNSA. V lost 2 bases and J 7 bases, leaving 8 bases between the germline ends. CDR3 region: CASSLSHLGYTF. CDR3 nucleotide sequence: TGTGCCAGCAGCTTATCTCACCTTGGCTACACCTTC.